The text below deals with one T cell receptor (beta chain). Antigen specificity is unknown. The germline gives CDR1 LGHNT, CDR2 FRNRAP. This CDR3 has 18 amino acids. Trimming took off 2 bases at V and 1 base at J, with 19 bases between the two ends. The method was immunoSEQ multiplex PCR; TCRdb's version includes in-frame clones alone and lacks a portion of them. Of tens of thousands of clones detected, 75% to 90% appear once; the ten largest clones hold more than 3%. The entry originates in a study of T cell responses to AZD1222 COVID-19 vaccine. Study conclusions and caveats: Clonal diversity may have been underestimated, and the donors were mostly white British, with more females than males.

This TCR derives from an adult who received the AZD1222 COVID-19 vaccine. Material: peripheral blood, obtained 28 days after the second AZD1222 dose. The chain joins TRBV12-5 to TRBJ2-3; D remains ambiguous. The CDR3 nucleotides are TGTGCTAGTGGTTTGATCCCGGACGGGCGGCCTCGCACAGATACGCAGTATTTT. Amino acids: CASGLIPDGRPRTDTQYF.